This T cell receptor beta chain was documented in a study of blood T cell repertoires in COVID-19. About the research overall: Sites across the United States, Italy and Spain contributed samples from acute and convalescent COVID-19. From T cells, B-cell-depleted T cells, or PBMCs came the material, which was cDNA or gDNA.

Of note for this clone: Within the sample, other DNA sequences also encode this same CDR3.

Germline V gene lookup returns CDR1 MNHEY and CDR2 SVGAGI. The CDR3 runs 14 residues. The V and J ends lost 0 bases and 1 base respectively, with 5 bases between them. Per the original methods: Amplification with reference gene primers provided the estimates of nucleated cell counts. Generated by immunoSEQ multiplex PCR, the TCRdb table keeps only in-frame clones and is missing some. V and J calls plus clone size are reproduced from that table; the DNA served to infer D and trimming. The table lists 110,000 or so clones, 85% of them singletons, with about 12% in the top ten. The genes are TRBV6-5 and TRBJ2-3, with D perhaps TRBD1 (5 bases). This receptor was identified in a human donor in a cohort sampled during active COVID-19. The sample consisted of peripheral blood. For the CDR3, the DNA is TGTGCCAGCAGTTACTCACAGGGCACAGATACGCAGTATTTT. Its translation is CASSYSQGTDTQYF.